The TCR beta chain under discussion was sequenced for a study of blood T cell repertoires in COVID-19. Across the whole study: Nucleic acid was either cDNA or gDNA, and it came from T cells, B-cell-depleted T cells, or PBMCs.

Trimming left V 3 bases short and J 8 bases short, with 16 bases between. The CDR3 consists of 14 residues. The germline V gene has CDR1 LNHDA and CDR2 SQIVND (reference sequence). Worth noting for this clone: At the DNA level, this CDR3 is encoded by other sequences in the same sample as well.

Some clones are missing from TCRdb's copy, which holds only in-frame ones; the method was immunoSEQ multiplex PCR. Here the sample spans under 450,000 clones, approximately 90% being singletons. Sequenced: peripheral blood. This sequence originates from a woman aged 45-65 years with COVID-19, enrolled during active disease. This chain joins TRBV19 and TRBJ1-2; no clear D. DNA for the CDR3: TGTGCCAGTAGTATTATGGGTAACGGAGAGGGCTACACCTTC. Its protein is CASSIMGNGEGYTF.